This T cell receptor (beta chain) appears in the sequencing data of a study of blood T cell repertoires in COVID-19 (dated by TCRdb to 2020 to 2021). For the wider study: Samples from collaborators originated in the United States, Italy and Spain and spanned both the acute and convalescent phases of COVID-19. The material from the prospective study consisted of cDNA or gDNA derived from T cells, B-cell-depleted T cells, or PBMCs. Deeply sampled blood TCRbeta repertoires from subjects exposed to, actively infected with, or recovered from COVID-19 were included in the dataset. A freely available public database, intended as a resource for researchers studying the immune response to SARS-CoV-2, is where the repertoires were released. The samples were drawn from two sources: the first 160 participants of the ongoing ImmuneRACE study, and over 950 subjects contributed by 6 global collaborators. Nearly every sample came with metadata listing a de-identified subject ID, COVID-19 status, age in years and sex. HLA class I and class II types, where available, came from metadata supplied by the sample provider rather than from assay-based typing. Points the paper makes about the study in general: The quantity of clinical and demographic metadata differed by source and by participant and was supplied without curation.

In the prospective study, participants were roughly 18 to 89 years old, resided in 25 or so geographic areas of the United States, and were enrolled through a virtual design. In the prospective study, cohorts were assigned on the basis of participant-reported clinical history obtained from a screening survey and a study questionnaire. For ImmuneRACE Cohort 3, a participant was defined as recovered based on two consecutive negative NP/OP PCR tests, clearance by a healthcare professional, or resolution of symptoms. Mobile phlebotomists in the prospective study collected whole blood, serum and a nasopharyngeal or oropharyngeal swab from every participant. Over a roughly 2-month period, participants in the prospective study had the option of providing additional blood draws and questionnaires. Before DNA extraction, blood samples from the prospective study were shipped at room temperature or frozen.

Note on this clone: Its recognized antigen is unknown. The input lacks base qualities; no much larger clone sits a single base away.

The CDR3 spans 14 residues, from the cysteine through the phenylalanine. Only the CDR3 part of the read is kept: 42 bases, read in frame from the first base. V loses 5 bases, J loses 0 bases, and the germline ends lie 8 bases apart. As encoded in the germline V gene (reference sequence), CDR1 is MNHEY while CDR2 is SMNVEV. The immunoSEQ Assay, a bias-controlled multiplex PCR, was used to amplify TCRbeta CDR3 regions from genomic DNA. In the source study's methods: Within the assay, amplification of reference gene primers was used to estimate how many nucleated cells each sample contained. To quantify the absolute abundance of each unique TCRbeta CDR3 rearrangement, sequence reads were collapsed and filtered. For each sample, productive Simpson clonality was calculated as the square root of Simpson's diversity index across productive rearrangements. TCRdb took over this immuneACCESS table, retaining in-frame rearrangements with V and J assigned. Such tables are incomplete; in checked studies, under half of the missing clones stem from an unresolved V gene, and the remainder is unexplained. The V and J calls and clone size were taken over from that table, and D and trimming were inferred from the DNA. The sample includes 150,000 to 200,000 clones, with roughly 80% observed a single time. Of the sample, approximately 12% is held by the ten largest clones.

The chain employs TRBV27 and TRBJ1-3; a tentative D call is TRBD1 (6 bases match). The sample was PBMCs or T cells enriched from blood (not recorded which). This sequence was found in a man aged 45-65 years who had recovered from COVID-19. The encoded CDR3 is CASSPQGSGNTIYF. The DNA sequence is TGTGCCAGCAGTCCACAGGGCTCTGGAAACACCATATATTTT.